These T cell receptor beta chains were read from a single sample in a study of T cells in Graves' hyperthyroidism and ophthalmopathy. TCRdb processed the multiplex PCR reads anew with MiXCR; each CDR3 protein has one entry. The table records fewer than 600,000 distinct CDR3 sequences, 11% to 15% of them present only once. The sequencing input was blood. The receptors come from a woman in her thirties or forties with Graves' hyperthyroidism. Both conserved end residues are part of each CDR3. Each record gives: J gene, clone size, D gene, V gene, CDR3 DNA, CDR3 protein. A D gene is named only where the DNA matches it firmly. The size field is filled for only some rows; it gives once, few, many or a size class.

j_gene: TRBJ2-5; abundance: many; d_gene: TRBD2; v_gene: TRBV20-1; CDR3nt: TGCAGTGCTAGAGTACTAGCGGGGACTGAAGAGACCCAGTACTTC; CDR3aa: CSARVLAGTEETQYF
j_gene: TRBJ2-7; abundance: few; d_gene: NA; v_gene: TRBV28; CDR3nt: TGTGCCAGCAGTTTAAGTCAGCCCGGATTCTACGAGCAGTACTTC; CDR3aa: CASSLSQPGFYEQYF
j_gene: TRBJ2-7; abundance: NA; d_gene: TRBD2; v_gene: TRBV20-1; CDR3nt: TGCAGTGCTAGAGTTGGCGCCACTAGCGTCCACGAGCAGTACTTC; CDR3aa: CSARVGATSVHEQYF
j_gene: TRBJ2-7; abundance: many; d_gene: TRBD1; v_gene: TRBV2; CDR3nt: TGTGCCAGCTTCATACGCCAGGGACAGCGCTTGAAGCAGTACTTC; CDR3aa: CASFIRQGQRLKQYF
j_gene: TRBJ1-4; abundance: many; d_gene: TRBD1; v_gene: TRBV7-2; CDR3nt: TGTGCCAGCAGACCTCCCGGGACAGATAATGAAAAACTGTTTTTT; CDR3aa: CASRPPGTDNEKLFF
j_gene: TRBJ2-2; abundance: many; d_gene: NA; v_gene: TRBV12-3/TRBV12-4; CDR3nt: TGTGCCAGCAGTCGGACCAGGGGAGGGACCGGGGAGCTGTTTTTT; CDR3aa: CASSRTRGGTGELFF
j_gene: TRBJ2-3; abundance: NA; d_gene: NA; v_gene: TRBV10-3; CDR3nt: TGTGCCATCAGGGGGACCCAAGATACGCAGTATTTT; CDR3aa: CAIRGTQDTQYF
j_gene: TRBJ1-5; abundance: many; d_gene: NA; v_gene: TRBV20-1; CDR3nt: TGCAGTGCTCTTCTTGACAGAAATCAGCCCCAGCATTTT; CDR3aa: CSALLDRNQPQHF
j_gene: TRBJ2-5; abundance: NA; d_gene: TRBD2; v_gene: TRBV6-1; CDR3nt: TGTGCCAGCAGTGAAGGGAGAACTAGCGGGAGGGCCGAGACCCAGTACTTC; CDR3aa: CASSEGRTSGRAETQYF
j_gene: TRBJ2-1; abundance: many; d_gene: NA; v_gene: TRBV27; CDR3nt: TGTGCCAGCAGTTTACCGGGACCGGAGCAGTTCTTC; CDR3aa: CASSLPGPEQFF
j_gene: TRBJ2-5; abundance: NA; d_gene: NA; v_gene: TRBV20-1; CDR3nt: TGCAGTGCTAGAGACCCGGGACTGAGGAGTTTCGGTGAGGCCCAGTACTTC; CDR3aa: CSARDPGLRSFGEAQYF
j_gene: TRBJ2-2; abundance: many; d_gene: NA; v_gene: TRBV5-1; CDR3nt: TGCGCCAGCAGCTCACCGGTAGGACTCGAGGCGAACACCGGGGAGCTGTTTTTT; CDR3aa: CASSSPVGLEANTGELFF
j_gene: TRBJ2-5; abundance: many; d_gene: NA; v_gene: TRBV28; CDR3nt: TGTGCCAGCAGTTTTCAGGCAGGGCAAGAGACCCAGTACTTC; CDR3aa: CASSFQAGQETQYF
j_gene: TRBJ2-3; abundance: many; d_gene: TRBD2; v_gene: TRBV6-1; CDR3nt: TGTGCCAGCAGTGAATCCGCACTAGCGGGCCGCACAGATACGCAGTATTTT; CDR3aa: CASSESALAGRTDTQYF
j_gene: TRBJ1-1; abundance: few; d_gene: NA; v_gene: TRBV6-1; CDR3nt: TGTGCCAGCAGTGAGGGACCTCCCCCTGAAGCTTTCTTT; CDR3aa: CASSEGPPPEAFF